This T cell receptor (beta chain) came from a study of shared clonotypes between healthy human individuals. The study's findings and limits: Naive subsets generally exceeded memory subsets in estimated richness.

Some clones are missing from TCRdb's copy, which holds only in-frame ones; the method was immunoSEQ multiplex PCR. The sample has roughly 2.1 million clones, under 95% seen once; the top ten hold roughly 1.8%. On this clone: Antigen specificity is unknown.

V gave up 4 bases and J gave up 5 bases, with 11 bases separating them. In germline, CDR1 is GTSNPN, CDR2 SVGIG (reference sequence). The CDR3 consists of 12 residues. Naive CD8 isolation took CD45RO-negative cells positively selected for CCR7 and excluded terminally differentiated effector memory CD45RA+ cells. The donor cohort consisted entirely of Caucasian adults residing in Nashville, Tennessee. The chain employs TRBV30 and TRBJ2-5; no definite D call. This receptor was taken from a man aged 18 to 29 in good health. Some clones in this sample may be carry-over from other donors' samples. The source material was naive CD8+ T cells from PBMCs. The CDR3 sequence: CAWMSRVETQYF. CDR3 in DNA: TGTGCCTGGATGTCTAGGGTTGAGACCCAGTACTTC.